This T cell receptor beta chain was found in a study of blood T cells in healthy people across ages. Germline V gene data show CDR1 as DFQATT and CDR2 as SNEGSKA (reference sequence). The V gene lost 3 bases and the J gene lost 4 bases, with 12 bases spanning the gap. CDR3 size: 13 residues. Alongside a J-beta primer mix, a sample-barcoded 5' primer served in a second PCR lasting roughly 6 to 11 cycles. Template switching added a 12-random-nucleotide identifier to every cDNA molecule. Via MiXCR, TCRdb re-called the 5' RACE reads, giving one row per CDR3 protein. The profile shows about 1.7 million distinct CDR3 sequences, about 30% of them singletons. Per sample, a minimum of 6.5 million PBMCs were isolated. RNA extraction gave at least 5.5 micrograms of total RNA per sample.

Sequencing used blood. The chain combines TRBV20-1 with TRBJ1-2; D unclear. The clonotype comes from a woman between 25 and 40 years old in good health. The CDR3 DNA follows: TGCAGTGCTAGTGAGGAGAGTACCTATGGCTACACCTTC. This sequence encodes CSASEESTYGYTF.